The rows below give T cell receptor beta chains drawn from one sample of a study of blood T cell repertoires in COVID-19. Repertoires were generated with immunoSEQ multiplex PCR, while TCRdb's copy carries only in-frame clones and drops some. The sample has around 160,000 clones, around four fifths seen once. The specimen was peripheral blood. The receptor source for this set is a woman between 40 and 55 years old with active or convalescent COVID-19. Both conserved end residues are part of each CDR3. A D gene is named only where the DNA matches it firmly. Some rows mark clone size as missing; the rest say once, few, many or name a class of expanded clone.

D	V	size	length	J	DNA	CDR3
-	TRBV5-1	once	14	TRBJ1-1	TGCGCCAGCAGCTTGTGGGGGGAGGGCACTGAAGCTTTCTTT	CASSLWGEGTEAFF
-	TRBV19	-	13	TRBJ2-7	TGTGCCAGTAGCAATATCCCACACTACGAGCAGTACTTC	CASSNIPHYEQYF
TRBD1	TRBV4-2	-	16	TRBJ2-1	TGTGCCAGCAGCCAAGAAGGGACAGGGGGCTACAATGAGCAGTTCTTC	CASSQEGTGGYNEQFF
-	TRBV15	few	16	TRBJ2-7	TGTGCCACCAGCAGAGATTCACAGGGTCCTTTTTCAGAGCAGTACTTC	CATSRDSQGPFSEQYF
-	TRBV13	-	17	TRBJ2-1	TGTGCCAGCAGCTACCACCTTAATCCTACACAGAACCATGAGCAGTTCTTC	CASSYHLNPTQNHEQFF
-	TRBV4-1	-	17	TRBJ2-6	TGCGCCAGCAGCCAAGGCCGCCTCGGGAGTAGAGCCAACGTCCTGACTTTC	CASSQGRLGSRANVLTF
-	TRBV9	-	12	TRBJ1-1	TGTGCCAGCAGCTTAAGGGGGACTGAAGCTTTCTTT	CASSLRGTEAFF
-	TRBV5-1	-	14	TRBJ1-2	TGCGCCAGCAGCTTGGGGACCGGGGGTTATGGCTACACCTTC	CASSLGTGGYGYTF
-	TRBV18	-	11	TRBJ1-2	TGTGCCAGCTCAACACGGGCAGGCTACACCTTC	CASSTRAGYTF
-	TRBV19	few	16	TRBJ1-1	TGTGCCAGTAGTATAGGTCAAGGGAGGGCGAACACTGAAGCTTTCTTT	CASSIGQGRANTEAFF
TRBD1	TRBV5-1	-	13	TRBJ2-3	TGCGCCGCCGGGACAGGAGACACAGATACGCAGTATTTT	CAAGTGDTDTQYF
-	TRBV27	-	14	TRBJ1-1	TGTGCCAGCAGTTTTTCAGGGTACCGGACTGAAGCTTTCTTT	CASSFSGYRTEAFF
-	TRBV19	-	16	TRBJ1-6	TGTGCCAGTAGTATCTCCTCGGCAGGCGCTAATTCACCCCTCCACTTT	CASSISSAGANSPLHF
TRBD1	TRBV6-5	-	13	TRBJ2-5	TGTGCCAGCAGTTGGGACAGGGTGGAGACCCAGTACTTC	CASSWDRVETQYF
TRBD1	TRBV6-6	-	13	TRBJ1-4	TGTGCCACCCGGACAGGGCGGCCTGAAAAACTGTTTTTT	CATRTGRPEKLFF